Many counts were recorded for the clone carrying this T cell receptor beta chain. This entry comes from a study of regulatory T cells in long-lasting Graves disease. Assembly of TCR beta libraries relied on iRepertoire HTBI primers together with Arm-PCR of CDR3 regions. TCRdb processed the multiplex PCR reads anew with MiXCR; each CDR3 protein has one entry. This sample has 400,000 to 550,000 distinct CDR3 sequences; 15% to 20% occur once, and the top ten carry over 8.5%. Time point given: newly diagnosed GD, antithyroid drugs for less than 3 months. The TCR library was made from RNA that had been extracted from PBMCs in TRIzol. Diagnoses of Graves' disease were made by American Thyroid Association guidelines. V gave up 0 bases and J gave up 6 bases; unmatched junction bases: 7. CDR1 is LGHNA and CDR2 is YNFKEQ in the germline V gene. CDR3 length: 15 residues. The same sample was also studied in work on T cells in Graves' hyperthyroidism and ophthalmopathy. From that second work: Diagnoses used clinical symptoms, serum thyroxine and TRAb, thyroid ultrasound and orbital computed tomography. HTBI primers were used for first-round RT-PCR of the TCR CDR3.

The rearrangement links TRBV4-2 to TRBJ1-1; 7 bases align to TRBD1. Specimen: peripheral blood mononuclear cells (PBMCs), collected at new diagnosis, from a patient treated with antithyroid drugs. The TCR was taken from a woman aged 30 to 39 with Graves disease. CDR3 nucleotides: TGTGCCAGCAGCCAAGAGGGGACAGTTGGGGCTGAAGCTTTCTTT. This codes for CASSQEGTVGAEAFF.